This TCR beta chain appears in the sequencing data of a study of pediatric ulcerative colitis. Study-level results: Blood-rectal clonal overlap within each person was significantly higher in ulcerative colitis patients than controls.

Trimming pared 3 bases from V and 3 bases from J, leaving 12 bases between. Per germline, CDR1 SGHRS and CDR2 YFSETQ. This CDR3 comprises 14 residues. This clone occurred once. Its antigen is not known. TCRdb's copy holds only in-frame clones and misses some; the assay was immunoSEQ multiplex PCR. The data hold over 15,000 clones, with 74% observed a single time. One to two pinch biopsies were taken from the rectum during colonoscopy. The chain combines TRBV5-1 with TRBJ1-1, with D perhaps TRBD1 (5 bases). The TCR sequence derives from a boy between 10 and 17 years old with moderate ulcerative colitis. The sample comprised gut tissue. The CDR3 sequence: CASSSAGGYTEAFF. The CDR3 nucleotides are TGCGCCAGCAGCTCGGCCGGGGGTTACACTGAAGCTTTCTTT.